The 6 T cell receptor beta chains below come from one sample, sequenced in a study of blood T cell repertoires in COVID-19. Profiling relied on immunoSEQ multiplex PCR, and the TCRdb table lists in-frame clones only, not all of them. This sample carries about 310,000 clones, about 91% of them seen once, and the ten largest clones take about 9.9%. Input material: PBMCs or T cells enriched from blood (not recorded which). The receptors were gathered from a woman between 40 and 55 years old who had recovered from COVID-19.

The chain uses TRBV7-2 and TRBJ2-2; 8 bases line up with TRBD1. Germline-derived CDR1 and CDR2 are SGHTA and FQGNSA. The junction had 10 bases not matched to a gene; V was cut back by 5 bases and J by 5 bases. The CDR3 extends over 16 amino acids. The CDR3 region is CASSPSFQGATGELFF. CDR3 coding DNA: TGTGCCAGCAGCCCTAGCTTTCAGGGGGCAACCGGGGAGCTGTTTTTT. Using reference TRBV7-2 and TRBJ2-2 for the parts outside the CDR3, the full variable domain is GAGVSQSPSNKVTEKGKDVELRCDPISGHTALYWYRQSLGQGLEFLIYFQGNSAPDKSGLPSDRFSAERTGGSVSTLTIQRTQQEDSAVYLCASSPSFQGATGELFFGEGSRLTVL.

This rearrangement joins TRBV3-1 (or the pseudogene TRBV3-2) to TRBJ2-2; D might be TRBD1 (5 bases). V lost 3 bases and J 2 bases, leaving 10 bases between the germline ends. Germline CDR1 LGHDT, CDR2 YNNKEL (reference sequence). The CDR3 runs 15 residues. The CDR3 region is CASSHETANTGELFF. CDR3 nucleotides: TGTGCCAGCAGCCACGAGACAGCCAACACCGGGGAGCTGTTTTTT.

The chain recombines TRBV7-9 with TRBJ1-2, with 7 bases that match TRBD1. The CDR3 has 14 amino acids. CDR1 is SEHNR, CDR2 FQNEAQ, per germline (reference sequence). J gave up 5 bases and V 3 bases, and 6 bases lay outside the gene matches. In DNA form, the CDR3 reads TGTGCCAGCAGCTTCGCTCAGGGGGTATATGGCTACACCTTC. Translating it yields CASSFAQGVYGYTF.

This clone was observed a handful of times. The chain joins TRBV5-4 to TRBJ1-1; perhaps TRBD1 as D (5 bases). The length of the CDR3 is 15 residues. Per the germline V gene, CDR1 is SGHNT and CDR2 is YYREEE (reference sequence). V lost 4 bases and J lost 1, with 14 bases in between. This CDR3 is CASSLPGLTNTEAFF. CDR3 sequence (DNA): TGTGCCAGCAGCCTACCGGGACTTACGAACACTGAAGCTTTCTTT.

The rearrangement links TRBV11-2 to TRBJ1-4, with D unclear. The germline V gene has CDR1 SGHAT and CDR2 FQNNGV. V lost 2 bases to trimming and J lost 8 bases, with 18 bases between them. The CDR3 runs to 16 residues. CDR3 region: CASSLLVRRGGEKLFF. In DNA form, the CDR3 reads TGTGCCAGCAGCTTACTCGTTAGGCGCGGAGGGGAAAAACTGTTTTTT.

The gene calls are TRBV28 and TRBJ1-2; D possibly corresponds to TRBD1 (6 bases). The CDR3 consists of 14 residues. Per the germline V gene, CDR1 is MDHEN and CDR2 is SYDVKM. The V and J ends lost 5 bases and 6 bases respectively, with 16 bases between them. CDR3 residues: CASSPTGQYNGYTF. Written as DNA, the CDR3 is TGTGCCAGCAGTCCAACCGGACAGTACAATGGCTACACCTTC.